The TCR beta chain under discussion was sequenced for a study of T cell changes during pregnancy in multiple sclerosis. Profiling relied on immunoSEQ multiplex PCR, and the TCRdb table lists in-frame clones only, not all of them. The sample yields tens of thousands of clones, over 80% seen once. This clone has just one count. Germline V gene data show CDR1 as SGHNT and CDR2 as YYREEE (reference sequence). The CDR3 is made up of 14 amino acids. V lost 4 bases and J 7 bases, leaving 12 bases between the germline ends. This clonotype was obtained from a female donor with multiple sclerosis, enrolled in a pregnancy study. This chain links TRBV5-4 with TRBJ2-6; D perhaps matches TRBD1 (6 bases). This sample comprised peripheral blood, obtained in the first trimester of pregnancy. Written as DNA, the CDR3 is TGTGCCAGCAGCAACCGCAGGGGAGCCAACGTCCTGACTTTC. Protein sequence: CASSNRRGANVLTF.